These T cell receptor beta chains were read from a single sample in a study of identical twins. TCRdb recomputed calls from the 5' RACE reads with MiXCR, one row per CDR3 protein. The sample includes a few hundred thousand distinct CDR3 sequences, around 18% of them seen just once. The specimen sequenced was naive T cells sorted from blood. The receptors originated from a man aged 50 to 59 in good health. CDR3s include the opening cysteine and the closing phenylalanine or tryptophan. The D gene is left open where the match is weak. The listing skips clone size in some rows; elsewhere it reads once, few, many or a size class.

D gene,J gene,clone size,V gene,CDR3 protein,CDR3 DNA
.,TRBJ1-1,.,TRBV6-1,CASTPGIAGTEAFF,TGTGCCAGCACACCAGGGATCGCGGGGACTGAAGCTTTCTTT
.,TRBJ1-4,many,TRBV7-2,CASRARGSTNEKLFF,TGTGCCAGCAGAGCCAGGGGTTCAACTAATGAAAAACTGTTTTTT
TRBD2,TRBJ2-1,.,TRBV6-1,CASSLNRVIRREEEQFF,TGTGCCAGCAGTCTCAACAGGGTTATTCGGCGGGAGGAGGAGCAGTTCTTC
.,TRBJ2-1,.,TRBV27,CASSKYRAAYNEQFF,TGTGCCAGCAGCAAATACAGGGCCGCCTACAATGAGCAGTTCTTC
.,TRBJ2-7,few,TRBV20-1,CSASSRASYEQYF,TGCAGTGCTAGTTCCAGGGCCTCCTACGAGCAGTACTTC
.,TRBJ1-2,.,TRBV5-1,CASSPDGGTRQDNYGYTF,TGCGCCAGCAGCCCGGACGGTGGGACCCGACAAGATAACTATGGCTACACCTTC
TRBD1,TRBJ1-4,few,TRBV7-9,CASSKTGDEKLFF,TGTGCCAGCAGCAAAACAGGGGACGAAAAACTGTTTTTT
.,TRBJ2-1,.,TRBV20-1,CSARDLAVFNEQFF,TGCAGTGCTAGAGATCTAGCAGTATTCAATGAGCAGTTCTTC
.,TRBJ2-3,.,TRBV19,CASSIGGPPDTQYF,TGTGCCAGTAGTATTGGGGGCCCCCCAGATACGCAGTATTTT
.,TRBJ2-3,.,TRBV5-6,CASSLDVGSHTQYF,TGTGCCAGCAGCTTGGACGTAGGTAGCCATACGCAGTATTTT
.,TRBJ1-3,few,TRBV27,CASSSLGVGGNTIYF,TGTGCCAGCAGTTCCCTGGGGGTCGGTGGAAACACCATATATTTT
.,TRBJ2-3,few,TRBV6-1,CASRRDLTDTQYF,TGTGCCAGCAGGCGGGACCTCACAGATACGCAGTATTTT
.,TRBJ2-4,few,TRBV5-6,CASSLDWGSRNIQYF,TGTGCCAGCAGCTTGGATTGGGGCTCTCGAAACATTCAGTACTTC
.,TRBJ2-7,.,TRBV5-6,CASSWADEQYF,TGTGCCAGCAGTTGGGCAGACGAGCAGTACTTC
.,TRBJ2-1,many,TRBV20-1,CSARVGEGGYNEQFF,TGCAGTGCTAGAGTGGGGGAGGGGGGTTACAATGAGCAGTTCTTC
.,TRBJ2-1,.,TRBV27,CASSSTGTREFF,TGTGCCAGCAGTTCGACAGGGACGCGGGAATTCTTC
.,TRBJ2-3,few,TRBV5-6,CASSLVQRRDLHTQYF,TGTGCCAGCAGCTTGGTACAACGGCGGGACCTACATACGCAGTATTTT
.,TRBJ2-7,few,TRBV5-1,CASRRDTGYEQYF,TGCGCCAGCAGGCGGGACACGGGCTACGAGCAGTACTTC
.,TRBJ2-7,few,TRBV21-1,CASSKEPGGHPYEQYF,TGTGCCAGCAGCAAAGAGCCAGGGGGCCACCCCTACGAGCAGTACTTC
TRBD1,TRBJ2-7,.,TRBV29-1,CSVAGTGAYEQYF,TGCAGCGTGGCCGGGACAGGGGCCTACGAGCAGTACTTC
TRBD1,TRBJ2-7,few,TRBV20-1,CSANRDRGYEQYF,TGCAGTGCTAACCGGGACAGGGGGTACGAGCAGTACTTC
TRBD2,TRBJ2-5,.,TRBV28,CASSPRLAGYTF,TGTGCCAGCAGTCCCCGACTAGCGGGATATACCTTC
TRBD1,TRBJ1-1,.,TRBV11-1,CASSLKRQGAREAFF,TGTGCCAGCAGCTTAAAACGACAGGGGGCGAGGGAAGCTTTCTTT
TRBD1,TRBJ2-3,many,TRBV29-1,CSADGQGRADTQYF,TGCAGCGCTGACGGACAGGGACGCGCAGATACGCAGTATTTT
.,TRBJ2-7,.,TRBV6-5,CASSYSRSGASYEQYF,TGTGCCAGCAGTTACTCGAGGTCGGGGGCCTCCTACGAGCAGTACTTC
.,TRBJ1-2,few,TRBV6-5,CASSYSIANYGYTF,TGTGCCAGCAGTTACTCGATTGCTAACTATGGCTACACCTTC
TRBD1,TRBJ2-3,few,TRBV20-1,CSAFRGLGADTQYF,TGCAGTGCTTTCAGGGGGCTCGGGGCAGATACGCAGTATTTT
.,TRBJ1-5,.,TRBV28,CASSSVDNQPQHF,TGTGCCAGCAGTTCAGTCGACAATCAGCCCCAGCATTTT
TRBD1,TRBJ2-1,few,TRBV12-5,CASGLGQGAYNEQFF,TGTGCTAGTGGTCTTGGACAGGGGGCTTACAATGAGCAGTTCTTC
.,TRBJ2-6,many,TRBV6-5,CASSFRGALGGGANVLTF,TGTGCCAGCAGTTTTAGGGGGGCCCTAGGTGGCGGGGCCAACGTCCTGACTTTC
.,TRBJ2-7,few,TRBV27,CASSLLPSSYEQYF,TGTGCCAGCAGTTTGCTCCCCAGCTCCTACGAGCAGTACTTC
.,TRBJ1-5,.,TRBV20-1,CSATWQGNQPQHF,TGCAGTGCTACGTGGCAGGGCAATCAGCCCCAGCATTTT
.,TRBJ2-5,.,TRBV5-1,CASSLNGPEDQYF,TGCGCCAGCAGCTTGAACGGTCCGGAAGACCAGTACTTC
TRBD2,TRBJ2-3,.,TRBV7-9,CASSLIGAGTDTQYF,TGTGCCAGCAGCTTAATTGGAGCGGGGACAGATACGCAGTATTTT
.,TRBJ2-7,.,TRBV11-2,CASSVGPSNPSRAYEQYF,TGTGCCAGCAGCGTAGGCCCCTCCAATCCCAGCCGCGCCTACGAGCAGTACTTC
.,TRBJ2-5,.,TRBV9,CASSVATGTETQYF,TGTGCCAGCAGCGTAGCTACAGGGACCGAGACCCAGTACTTC
.,TRBJ1-1,many,TRBV3-1,CASSHFQGATEAFF,TGTGCCAGCAGCCATTTTCAGGGCGCCACTGAAGCTTTCTTT
.,TRBJ2-1,many,TRBV7-3,CASSSTSYNEQFF,TGTGCCAGCAGCTCGACTAGCTACAATGAGCAGTTCTTC
TRBD2,TRBJ2-1,.,TRBV20-1,CSAPRTSGRAGYNEQFF,TGCAGTGCTCCGAGGACTAGCGGGAGGGCCGGCTACAATGAGCAGTTCTTC
TRBD2,TRBJ2-1,many,TRBV28,CASSSGLAGANEQFF,TGTGCCAGCAGTTCAGGACTAGCGGGTGCTAATGAGCAGTTCTTC
.,TRBJ2-3,.,TRBV7-2,CASSPDDVVRADTQYF,TGTGCCAGCAGCCCCGATGACGTAGTTCGGGCAGATACGCAGTATTTT
.,TRBJ1-5,few,TRBV9,CASSPLGGKNQPQHF,TGTGCCAGCAGCCCGCTTGGAGGGAAGAATCAGCCCCAGCATTTT